This T cell receptor (beta chain) was obtained from a study of cytotoxic CD8 clonotypes in ibrutinib-treated CLL. Overall study context: Response specimens were obtained following a median treatment duration of 12 months, with a range of 6 to 36. Study-level findings and limits: With treatment, public clonotypes, which were uncommon, either contracted or remained stable. Patients had baseline clonality above age-matched healthy donors, and this clonality moved with circulating CD8+ T-cell counts. Patients with sustained remission and those progressing were sampled at differing times.

This CDR3 is built from 14 residues. V lost 5 bases and J lost 4, with 16 bases in between. Germline values: CDR1 GTSNPN, CDR2 SVGIG (reference sequence). Notes on this clone: Its antigen remains unidentified.

Measured with immunoSEQ multiplex PCR; TCRdb has only the in-frame clones, and not every one. Of about 180,000 clones in the sample, around 80% were seen once. This receptor was obtained from a human donor with chronic lymphocytic leukemia. V usage is TRBV30 and J usage is TRBJ2-3; perhaps TRBD1 as D (7 bases). The starting material was PBMCs, obtained after 24 months of ibrutinib treatment. The CDR3 DNA reads TGTGCCTGGGAGACCGACAGGGAGGCAGATACGCAGTATTTT. This gives the protein CAWETDREADTQYF.